These 27 T cell receptor beta chains were all obtained from the same sample, sequenced in a study of metastatic and nonmetastatic thyroid tumors. TCRdb reanalyzed the PCR reads via MiXCR. The table has about 14,000 clones, roughly 20% seen once; the top ten hold about 14%. Each patient came to thyroid surgery without any prior treatment (of any kind). Sequenced: blood. Receptor source: a female donor with papillary thyroid cancer or a benign thyroid nodule (not recorded which). Some clones in this sample may be carry-over from other donors' samples.

Judged by abundance, this clone is medium-sized. The chain couples TRBV6-2 or TRBV6-3 to TRBJ1-3; weak D call: TRBD1 (5 bases). CDR1 is MNHEY, CDR2 SVGEGT, per germline. V shed 8 bases and J shed 3 bases, with 11 bases lying between them. The CDR3 totals 13 residues. CDR3 protein: CASRRDGGNTIYF. The CDR3 DNA is TGTGCCAGCCGTCGGGACGGTGGAAACACCATATATTTT.

By sample fraction, this clone is medium-sized (0.01 to 0.1%). V gene TRBV15 combines with J gene TRBJ2-2; 7 bases line up with TRBD2. Losses at the gene ends were 0 bases for V and 3 bases for J; bases not matched to a gene: 10. The CDR3 loop spans 18 amino acids. Germline-derived CDR1 and CDR2 are LNHNV and YYDKDF (reference sequence). The CDR3: CATSRDRSGTTDTGELFF. DNA for the CDR3: TGTGCCACCAGCAGAGATCGGTCTGGGACTACCGACACCGGGGAGCTGTTTTTT.

This clone was recorded many times. The chain is built from TRBV30 and TRBJ1-2; D gene unclear. Germline assignment: CDR1 GTSNPN and CDR2 SVGIG (reference sequence). V was cut by 3 bases and J by 0 bases, with 11 bases left in between. There are 14 residues in the CDR3. This chain's CDR3 is CAWSNGFANYGYTF. CDR3 sequence (DNA): TGTGCCTGGAGCAACGGATTTGCTAACTATGGCTACACCTTC. The entire variable domain, with the rest obtained from reference TRBV30 and TRBJ1-2, is as follows: SQTIHQWPATLVQPVGSPLSLECTVEGTSNPNLYWYRQAAGRGLQLLFYSVGIGQISSEVPQNLSASRPQDRQFILSSKKLLLSDSGFYLCAWSNGFANYGYTFGSGTRLTVV.

CDR3 in DNA: TGTGCCAGTATTATCTCATTCTCCTACGAGTGTGAGCAGTTCTTC. Protein sequence: CASIISFSYECEQFF. V is TRBV19 and J is TRBJ2-1, with D unresolved. This CDR3 region has 15 residues. Trimming stripped 7 bases from V and 9 bases from J, with 22 bases between. Germline CDR1 is LNHDA and CDR2 is SQIVND (reference sequence).

There are many counts of this clone. Other DNA sequences in the sample encode the same CDR3. The chain uses TRBV11-3 and TRBJ1-4; D might be TRBD1 (5 bases). The CDR3 covers 13 residues. Per germline, CDR1 SGHNT and CDR2 YENEEA. V shed 5 bases and J shed 6 bases, with 10 bases lying between them. The chain's CDR3 is CASSGTRDEKLFF. In nucleotides, the CDR3 is TGTGCCAGCAGCGGGACGCGGGATGAAAAACTGTTTTTT.

This clone was recorded many times. This chain connects TRBV12-3 or TRBV12-4 to TRBJ1-4, with D possibly TRBD1 on 6 matching bases. Trimming stripped 2 bases from V and 8 bases from J, with 12 bases between. The CDR3 runs to 14 residues. CDR3 DNA: TGTGCCAGCAGTTTATGGGACATTGGCGAAAAACTGTTTTTT. The encoded protein is CASSLWDIGEKLFF.

There are many counts of this clone. The genes are TRBV5-1 and TRBJ2-1; D may be TRBD1 or TRBD2 (6 bases each). The CDR3 length is 14 residues. Trimming pared 6 bases from V and 6 bases from J, leaving 16 bases between. Looked up from germline, CDR1 is SGHRS and CDR2 is YFSETQ. CDR3 in amino acids: CASNLRGSGNEQFF. CDR3 nucleotide sequence: TGCGCCAGCAACCTCAGGGGTAGCGGCAATGAGCAGTTCTTC.

The chain couples TRBV20-1 to TRBJ2-7; D assignment may be TRBD1 or TRBD2 (7 bases each). Trimming shortened V by 2 bases and J by 4 bases, and 18 bases separated the two germline ends. This CDR3 has 15 amino acids. CDR1 and CDR2 from the germline V gene are DFQATT and SNEGSKA (reference sequence). The CDR3 loop is CSARPQTGREYEQYF. The CDR3 region has the DNA TGCAGTGCTAGACCACAGACAGGGCGGGAGTACGAGCAGTACTTC.

This clone appeared many times. The chain links TRBV5-6 to TRBJ1-5; TRBD1 is a possible D gene (6 bases). This CDR3 has 16 amino acids. Trimming removed 0 bases at V and 1 base at J, with 11 bases between. From germline, CDR1 is SGHDT and CDR2 YYEEEE. CDR3 DNA: TGTGCCAGCAGCTTGGGAGGGGGGGAGAGCAATCAGCCCCAGCATTTT. It yields the protein CASSLGGGESNQPQHF.

The chain is built from TRBV5-1 and TRBJ1-1, with 9 nucleotides matching TRBD1. Losses at the gene ends were 2 bases for V and 11 bases for J; bases not matched to a gene: 4. The CDR3 length is 12 residues. Germline lookup yields CDR1 SGHRS and CDR2 YFSETQ. CDR3 protein: CASSFTGGLAFF. The CDR3 region has the DNA TGCGCCAGCAGCTTTACAGGGGGCCTGGCTTTCTTT.

This clone is judged medium-sized. The rearrangement uses TRBV7-2 and TRBJ2-1, with D maybe TRBD2 (6 bases). This CDR3 comprises 15 residues. The V end lost 4 bases, the J end lost 4 bases, and 14 bases lay between the germline ends. CDR1 is SGHTA and CDR2 is FQGNSA in the germline V gene. CDR3 DNA sequence: TGTGCCAGCAGCTCCTCTGAGGGAGGTTACAATGAGCAGTTCTTC. Protein product: CASSSSEGGYNEQFF.

J is TRBJ1-2 and V is TRBV11-3; 7 nucleotides agree with TRBD1. V shed 2 bases and J 5 bases; nucleotides not matched to a gene: 2. This CDR3 region has 13 residues. Germline V gene sequence: CDR1 SGHNT, CDR2 YENEEA. CDR3 in DNA: TGTGCCAGCAGCTTAAGACAGGGTTATGGCTACACCTTC. Encoded protein: CASSLRQGYGYTF.

This clone has ten or more counts. The V gene is TRBV3-1, the J gene TRBJ2-5; D unresolved. Per germline, CDR1 LGHDT and CDR2 YNNKEL (reference sequence). The CDR3 is 14 amino acids. V shed 0 bases and J shed 8 bases, with 13 bases lying between them. In DNA, the CDR3 is TGTGCCAGCAGCCAAGAGGGCAGGTTAAAAACCCAGTACTTC. This translates into CASSQEGRLKTQYF.

The DNA for the CDR3 is TGTGCCTGCGGGACTAGCGGGAGGGCCAGCTCCTACAATGAGCAGTTCTTC. It encodes CACGTSGRASSYNEQFF. This chain uses TRBV30 with TRBJ2-1; 16 nucleotides line up with TRBD2. CDR1 is GTSNPN, CDR2 SVGIG, per germline (reference sequence). The CDR3 totals 17 residues. J was trimmed by 0 bases and V by 6 bases; bases with no gene match: 5.

This clone was recorded at least ten times. A much larger clonotype is one base distant, so this may be a read error. The chain uses TRBV24-1 and TRBJ2-3; 8 nucleotides align to TRBD2. The germline V gene has CDR1 KGHDR and CDR2 SFDVKD. J lost 0 bases, V lost 5 bases, and 9 bases had no gene match. The CDR3 runs to 17 residues. For the CDR3, the DNA is TGTGCCACCAGTGGTCTTATAGCGGGATTCAGCACAGATACGCAGTATTTT. This gives the protein CATSGLIAGFSTDTQYF.

This clone is labeled medium-sized. The chain has TRBV6-5 and TRBJ2-7, with a tentative D call TRBD1 (8 bases). Per the germline V gene, CDR1 is MNHEY and CDR2 is SVGAGI. Deletions cut 2 bases from V and 6 bases from J, with 14 bases between. There are 14 residues in the CDR3. The CDR3, as DNA: TGTGCCAGCAGTTACGAGAACAGGGGGGGCGAGCAGTACTTC. Protein sequence: CASSYENRGGEQYF.

The chain combines TRBV12-3 or TRBV12-4 with TRBJ2-1; 13 nucleotides align to TRBD2. The length of the CDR3 is 15 residues. J was trimmed by 10 bases and V by 5 bases; bases with no gene match: 8. CDR3 region: CASSPGLAGVWEQFF. CDR3 DNA: TGTGCCAGCAGTCCAGGACTAGCGGGAGTGTGGGAGCAGTTCTTC.

This clone was detected ten times or more. This chain joins TRBV7-2 and TRBJ2-1; 9 bases line up with TRBD1. V lost 2 bases to trimming and J lost 9 bases; unmatched junction nucleotides: 5. The germline V gene encodes CDR1 SGHTA and CDR2 FQGNSA. The CDR3 is made up of 14 amino acids. CDR3 coding DNA: TGTGCCAGCAGCTTATTACAGGGGGCTGGTGAGCAGTTCTTC. As protein: CASSLLQGAGEQFF. The complete variable domain, with remaining parts taken from reference TRBV7-2 and TRBJ2-1, reads GAGVSQSPSNKVTEKGKDVELRCDPISGHTALYWYRQSLGQGLEFLIYFQGNSAPDKSGLPSDRFSAERTGGSVSTLTIQRTQQEDSAVYLCASSLLQGAGEQFFGPGTRLTVL.

In this sample, this clone is medium-sized. CDR3 DNA sequence: TGTGCCAGCAGTCCGTACGACTTGGGGCAGGACCAAGAGACCCAGTACTTC. Its protein is CASSPYDLGQDQETQYF. The genes are TRBV6-2 or TRBV6-3 and TRBJ2-5; possible D gene TRBD1, 5 bases. The length of the CDR3 is 17 residues. Germline values: CDR1 MNHEY, CDR2 SVGEGT. Trimming shortened V by 5 bases and J by 0 bases, and 19 bases separated the two germline ends.

The chain links TRBV7-9 to TRBJ2-5; D may match TRBD1 or TRBD2 (7 bases each). The CDR3 totals 12 residues. The ends were cut back, 5 bases at V and 5 bases at J, with 9 bases in the middle. Germline values: CDR1 SEHNR, CDR2 FQNEAQ (reference sequence). CDR3: CASSQGGETQYF. Here the CDR3 DNA reads TGTGCCAGCAGCCAGGGGGGGGAGACCCAGTACTTC.

The V gene is TRBV10-3, the J gene TRBJ2-3; a weak D match, TRBD2 (5 bases). V lost 6 bases and J 8 bases, leaving 21 bases between the germline ends. This CDR3 has 15 amino acids. Per the germline V gene, CDR1 is ENHRY and CDR2 is SYGVKD. The CDR3 DNA reads TGTGCCATCAGGGAACCCGGGGATGCAATCATTACGCAGTATTTT. Translation: CAIREPGDAIITQYF.

At least ten counts were recorded for this clone. V and J are TRBV20-1 and TRBJ2-1; possible D gene TRBD2, 6 bases. The CDR3 totals 15 residues. Between the trimmed V and J ends, which lost 3 bases and 7 bases, there was a span of 19 bases. From germline, CDR1 is DFQATT and CDR2 SNEGSKA (reference sequence). Written as DNA, the CDR3 is TGCAGTGCTAGGTTCGGGAGTGGCCTTCAGAATGAGCAGTTCTTC. It yields the protein CSARFGSGLQNEQFF.

This chain joins TRBV30 and TRBJ2-1, with unresolved D. V was trimmed by 0 bases and J by 8 bases, leaving 17 bases between them. The CDR3 consists of 15 residues. Germline CDR1 is GTSNPN and CDR2 is SVGIG (reference sequence). The CDR3, as DNA: TGTGCCTGGAGTGTACCGGCAGGTGCCCGGGATGAGCAGTTCTTC. Translation gives CAWSVPAGARDEQFF.

This clone was recorded many times. This chain connects TRBV5-4 to TRBJ2-7; D remains unclear. The germline V gene has CDR1 SGHNT and CDR2 YYREEE (reference sequence). V shed 5 bases and J shed 2 bases, with 11 bases lying between them. The CDR3 runs to 13 residues. The CDR3 DNA reads as TGTGCCAGCAGACCCGACTCAACCTACGAGCAGTACTTC. This gives the protein CASRPDSTYEQYF.

This chain connects TRBV20-1 to TRBJ1-6, with 7 bases lining up with TRBD1. After removal of 1 base from V and 6 bases from J, the junction contained 6 bases not matched to a gene. Germline lookup yields CDR1 DFQATT and CDR2 SNEGSKA (reference sequence). The CDR3 sequence is 15 residues long. CDR3 protein: CSARGVTGSNSPLHF. CDR3 DNA sequence: TGCAGTGCTAGAGGCGTGACAGGGAGTAATTCACCCCTCCACTTT.

This clone was detected ten times or more. Compared with germline, one end of the junction differs, possibly owing to a read error. The chain uses TRBV7-7 and TRBJ2-5, with D possibly matching TRBD2 (6 bases). The CDR3 loop spans 14 amino acids. Germline V gene sequence: CDR1 SSHAT, CDR2 FNYEAQ (reference sequence). The CDR3 is CASSLSGAEGTQYF. The DNA of the CDR3 is TGTGCTAGCAGCCTCAGCGGTGCGGAGGGGACCCAGTACTTC.

This chain joins TRBV19 and TRBJ1-2; the D is unclear. V lost 7 bases, J lost 12 bases, and 27 bases lay in between. Per the germline V gene, CDR1 is LNHDA and CDR2 is SQIVND (reference sequence). The CDR3 loop spans 15 amino acids. This CDR3 is CASTTQAKLVPGHTF. The CDR3 DNA reads TGTGCCAGTACCACTCAAGCAAAGTTAGTACCCGGCCACACCTTC.